The following is a T cell receptor beta chain sequence with its context. The data derive from a study of blood T cell repertoires in COVID-19. Whole-study context: Sites in the United States, Italy and Spain provided acute and convalescent COVID-19 samples. PBMCs, B-cell-depleted T cells, or T cells provided the cDNA or gDNA that made up the material.

The CDR3 covers 16 residues. Germline V gene sequence: CDR1 SGHNT, CDR2 YYREEE (reference sequence). The germline V and J ends were trimmed by 3 bases and 3 bases, with 16 bases remaining between them. Original handling: Researchers report that nucleated cell counts were estimated from reference gene primer amplification. Sequenced by immunoSEQ multiplex PCR; TCRdb stores in-frame clones only, minus some. That table gives V, J and clone size, and the DNA gave D and trimming. Of fewer than 200,000 clones detected, 80% to 90% appear once; the ten largest clones hold about 9.7%. The sequencing sample was made of peripheral blood. This chain links TRBV5-4 with TRBJ1-5, with D possibly matching TRBD1 (5 bases). This receptor was obtained from a man aged 45-65 years with active or convalescent COVID-19. The CDR3 coding sequence is TGTGCCAGCAGCTCGGGGGTCCCCGGGGACAATCAGCCCCAGCATTTT. It translates to CASSSGVPGDNQPQHF.